These T cell receptor beta chains were read from a single sample in a study of cytomegalovirus exposure and HLA in healthy donors. Profiled with immunoSEQ multiplex PCR; TCRdb holds only in-frame clones, not every one. The sample contains around 190,000 clones, about 80% of which appear only once. The sequenced material came from PBMCs. The receptor set was obtained from a woman aged 50 to 60 in good health and CMV-seronegative. CDR3s include the opening cysteine and the closing phenylalanine or tryptophan. D genes are given only for firm matches. Expanded clones are given a class, and other clones once, few, many or no size at all.

J gene	D gene	clone size	V gene	CDR3 protein	CDR3 DNA
TRBJ1-6	TRBD1	-	TRBV18	CASSIQGASGSPLHF	TGTGCCAGCTCAATACAGGGGGCGAGCGGTTCACCCCTCCACTTT
TRBJ2-5	TRBD1	-	TRBV9	CASSVEGQLQETQYF	TGTGCCAGCAGCGTAGAGGGACAGCTTCAAGAGACCCAGTACTTC
TRBJ2-3	TRBD2	-	TRBV7-7	CASSPLAGGLSDTQYF	TGTGCTAGCAGCCCACTAGCGGGGGGGCTTTCAGATACGCAGTATTTT
TRBJ1-5	TRBD1	-	TRBV19	CASSPGTGHSNQPQHF	TGTGCCAGTAGCCCGGGGACAGGACACAGCAATCAGCCCCAGCATTTT
TRBJ2-5	TRBD2	-	TRBV11-2	CASSPGGTSGAETQYF	TGTGCCAGCAGCCCAGGGGGGACTAGCGGGGCAGAGACCCAGTACTTC
TRBJ2-1	TRBD1	-	TRBV19	CASSTGDRAPYNEQFF	TGTGCCAGTAGTACAGGGGACAGGGCCCCCTACAATGAGCAGTTCTTC
TRBJ2-7	TRBD2	-	TRBV11-3	CASSPAGGHEQYF	TGTGCCAGCAGCCCCGCGGGGGGACACGAGCAGTACTTC
TRBJ2-1	TRBD2	-	TRBV28	CASSWYPGGGRVDEQFF	TGTGCCAGCAGTTGGTATCCGGGGGGGGGCCGGGTGGATGAGCAGTTCTTC
TRBJ1-3	TRBD1	-	TRBV4-1	CASSQRSGTDGNTIYF	TGCGCCAGCAGCCAAAGGTCTGGGACAGATGGAAACACCATATATTTT
TRBJ1-2	TRBD1	-	TRBV30	CAWIRTTGGGYGYTF	TGTGCCTGGATCCGAACGACAGGGGGCGGCTATGGCTACACCTTC
TRBJ2-5	TRBD1	few	TRBV5-1	CASSRTGDAQETQYF	TGCGCCAGCAGCCGGACAGGGGATGCCCAAGAGACCCAGTACTTC
TRBJ1-4	-	-	TRBV5-6	CASSLAAGFEKLFF	TGTGCCAGCAGCTTGGCGGCAGGCTTTGAAAAACTGTTTTTT